The present TCR beta chain was sequenced within a study of shared clonotypes between healthy human individuals (dated by TCRdb to about 2020). Turning to the overall study: The cohort comprised a couple of women and three men aged 18 to 49 years. For each donor, three plates each were used for CD4 naive and CD4 memory, two plates were used for CD8 naive, and one plate was used for CD8 memory. Blood TCR repertoires of about five healthy adults were deeply sequenced to estimate repertoire size and the extent of clonotype sharing between individuals. To increase sequencing depth and limit assay-specific biases, different laboratories used diverse techniques to prepare libraries and sequence TCR repertoires. Between about 0.9 and 10 billion PBMCs per donor were obtained by leukapheresis. What the work shows at the level of the full study, not this receptor alone: The small number of donors limited the genetic and exposure-history diversity represented. Naive subsets generally had larger estimated clonotype richness than memory subsets. When a handful of donors were compared, the shared fraction of clonotypes was around 5% for naive CD4, about 4% for naive CD8, 2% to 2.5% for memory CD4, and less than 0.5% for memory CD8. Even with the large sequencing depth, rarefaction of the sorted-subset datasets indicated that sequencing was incomplete. Based on pairwise subsampling, the degree of clonotype sharing among donors was expected to be affected by sequencing depth. Higher generation probabilities were observed for clonotypes shared by all four sorted-subset donors than for non-shared clonotypes. Only blood was sampled, and tissue TCR repertoires likely differ from those in blood.

The donors were healthy, HIV-negative adults who had no recently reported acute infections or vaccinations. Only Caucasian adults living in Nashville, Tennessee, USA were represented among the donors. CD4+ T cells were enriched by magnetic negative selection, after which naive cells were positively selected on CD45RA and the negative fraction was taken as the memory subset. Blood was obtained by leukapheresis, after which PBMCs were separated by Ficoll-Histopaque density gradient centrifugation and cryopreserved in liquid nitrogen vapor phase. Analytical flow cytometry was used to check the purity and quantity of every magnetically sorted T cell population. Genomic DNA was isolated from each sorted fraction and quantified by UV absorbance on a Nanodrop 2000c. Using the deep immunoSEQ assay, multiplex PCR amplified TCR CDR3 regions from genomic DNA. Extracted genomic DNA from each cell subset was spread evenly across all wells of several immunoSEQ 96-well plates, with each plate serving as a replicate. For sorted subsets, each replicate PCR was loaded with about 0.2 ug genomic DNA, equivalent to approximately 33,000 T cell genomes. Purified libraries were quantified with a Qubit 3.0 fluorometer, sized on a Bioanalyzer 2100, and re-quantified with the KAPA Library Quantification kit. Every immunoSEQ 96-well plate was sequenced on a separate single-read 150-cycle Illumina NextSeq 550 flow cell. The paper's data handling went like this. The immunoSEQ output contained only junctional sequences without quality scores, so filtering could not match that applied to full-length reads. To assign V/J genes and CDR3, sequences were annotated using PyIR, a Python wrapper for IgBLAST v1.9, with IMGT germline references. Any read was removed if the V/J assignment was weak (E-value above 1e-6), the CDR3 was missing, or the read contained stop codons, out-of-frame junctions, or ambiguous translated residues. A V3J clonotype was defined by an identical inferred V gene, J gene, and CDR3 amino acid sequence. To compute the percentage overlap between repertoires, the number of shared unique clonotypes was divided by the size of the smaller repertoire. Repertoire richness was assessed with RTK rarefaction, the Chao1 estimator, and Recon v2.1 estimates of unobserved clonotypes. Generation probabilities were computed with OLGA for all TCRbeta clonotypes obtained by the gDNA method from a handful of donors. Here the immuneACCESS table is served through TCRdb, limited to in-frame sequences with V and J called. Missing clones are a known gap in these copies; in checked studies unresolved V genes cover under half, and the rest lacks a known reason. The V and J calls and clone size were taken over from that table, and D and trimming were inferred from the DNA. The sample includes roughly 1,600,000 clones, with roughly 98.5% observed a single time. In total, the top ten clones hold 0.36% of the sample.

A note on this clone: It has no known antigen specificity. Base qualities were left out, and no much larger clone turns up one base away.

Taken from the germline V gene, the CDR1 and CDR2 loops are SGHRS and YFSETQ. The CDR3 has 13 amino acids, counting the end cysteine and phenylalanine. The only DNA kept is the CDR3, 39 bases in frame from the first base. V and J are truncated by 0 bases and 5 bases respectively, leaving an intervening sequence of 6 bases. The sequencing input was naive CD4+ T cells sorted from blood. The cell subset or site label corresponds to: CD45RA+ positively selected. This sequence was found in a man aged 25 to 45 in good health. The chain was built from TRBV5-1 and TRBJ2-1, with TRBD2 perhaps the D gene, on 5 matching bases. The CDR3 sequence is CASSLVGDNEQFF. The DNA is as follows: TGCGCCAGCAGCTTGGTGGGAGACAATGAGCAGTTCTTC.